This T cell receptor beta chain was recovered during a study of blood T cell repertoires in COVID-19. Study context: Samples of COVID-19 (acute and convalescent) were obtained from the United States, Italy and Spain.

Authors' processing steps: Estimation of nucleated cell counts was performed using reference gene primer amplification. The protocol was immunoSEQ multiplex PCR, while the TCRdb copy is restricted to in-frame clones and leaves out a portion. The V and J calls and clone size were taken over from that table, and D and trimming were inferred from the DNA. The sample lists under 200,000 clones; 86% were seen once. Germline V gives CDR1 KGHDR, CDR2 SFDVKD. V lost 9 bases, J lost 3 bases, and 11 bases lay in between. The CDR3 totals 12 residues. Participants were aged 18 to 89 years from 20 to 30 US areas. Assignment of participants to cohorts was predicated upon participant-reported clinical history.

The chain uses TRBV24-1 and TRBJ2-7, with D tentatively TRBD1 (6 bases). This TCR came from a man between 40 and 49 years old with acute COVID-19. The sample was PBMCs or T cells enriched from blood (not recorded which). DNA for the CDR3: TGTGCCACCGGACAGTCCATCTACGAGCAGTACTTC. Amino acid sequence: CATGQSIYEQYF.